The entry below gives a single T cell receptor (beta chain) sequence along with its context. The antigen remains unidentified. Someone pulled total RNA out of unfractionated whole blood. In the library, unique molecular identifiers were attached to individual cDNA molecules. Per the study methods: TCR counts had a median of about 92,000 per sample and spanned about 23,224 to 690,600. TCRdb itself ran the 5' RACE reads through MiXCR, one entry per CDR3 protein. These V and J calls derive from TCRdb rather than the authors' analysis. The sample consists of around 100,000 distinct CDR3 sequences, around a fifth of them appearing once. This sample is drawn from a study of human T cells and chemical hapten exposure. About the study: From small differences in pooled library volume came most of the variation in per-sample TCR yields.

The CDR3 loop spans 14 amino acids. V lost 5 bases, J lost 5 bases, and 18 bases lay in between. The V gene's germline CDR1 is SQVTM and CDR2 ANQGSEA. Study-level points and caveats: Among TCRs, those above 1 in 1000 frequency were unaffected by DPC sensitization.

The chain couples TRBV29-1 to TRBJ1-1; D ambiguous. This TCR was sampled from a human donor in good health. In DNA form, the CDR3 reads TGCAGCGTTCTCAAGGAGGGTCTTGGGACTGAAGCTTTCTTT. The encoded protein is CSVLKEGLGTEAFF.